The clone carrying this TCR beta chain has a count of ten or more. The antigen is undetermined. The germline V gene encodes CDR1 SGHTA and CDR2 FQGNSA. V was shortened by 3 bases and J by 8 bases, with 16 bases between the two germline ends. The CDR3 loop spans 14 amino acids. TCRdb reprocessed the reads with MiXCR, giving one entry per CDR3 protein. The repertoire holds some 400,000 distinct CDR3 sequences, approximately 18% seen once, with approximately 10% in the top ten. These data originate in a study of T cell repertoires in cytomegalovirus infection. Study at large: CMV infection plus the matching HLA type was flagged by public TCR beta signatures. Study outcomes and limitations: Clonotypes of TCR beta that were HLA-C-restricted and CMV-specific dominated the ex vivo response. The study identified carriers of CMV plus the relevant HLA from cumulative public TCR beta family frequency.

Material for sequencing was PBMCs. The chain uses TRBV7-2 and TRBJ1-2; perhaps TRBD1 as D (5 bases). The receptor comes from a human donor in good health (CMV status not recorded). Some clones in this sample may be carry-over from other donors' samples. CDR3 in DNA: TGTGCCAGCAGCTTCTTTGGGGACGATGGGGGCTACACCTTC. Translating it yields CASSFFGDDGGYTF.